This T cell receptor beta chain stems from a study of molecular identifiers for immune sequencing clone quantification. Whole-study results and caveats: Over 99% of CMV-specific effector molecules, but under 1% of naive ones, were in clones above 20 copies.

TCRdb re-called the PCR reads through MiXCR, storing one row per CDR3 protein. The data contain 85,000 to 100,000 distinct CDR3 sequences, 21% of them singletons. Turning to this clonotype: Its antigen is undetermined. At one of its ends the junction is not consistent with the germline gene, which may arise from a read error.

The CDR3 totals 14 residues. Germline CDR1 is SGHDT and CDR2 is YYEEEE. Naive CD8 libraries came from around 18,000 to 910,000 sorted cells with 10%, 30% or 50% RNA. Naive CD8 T cell sorting was performed on the CD8+CD4-CCR7+CD45RA+ phenotype. Sequenced input: naive CD8+ T cells from blood, with Jurkat cell RNA spiked in. Described subset: FACS-sorted CD8+CD4-CCR7+CD45RA+ naive T cells. This clonotype originated in a human donor in good health. Some libraries in this study had Jurkat cell RNA spiked in. This rearrangement joins TRBV5-6 to TRBJ1-5; 7 bases map to TRBD1. Written as DNA, the CDR3 is TGTGCCGGCAGCTTTGCAGGGGGAAATCAGCCCCAGCATTTT. Protein product: CAGSFAGGNQPQHF.